A selection of T cell receptor beta chains follows, all from one sample in a study of CD8 T cells in Susac syndrome. TCRdb fed the immunoSEQ multiplex PCR reads into MiXCR, producing one record per CDR3 protein. The repertoire consists of under 150,000 distinct CDR3 sequences, with roughly 76% occurring once and the leading ten covering roughly 0.53%. The specimen was CD8+ T cells from PBMCs. These receptors were collected from a human donor with multiple sclerosis. Both conserved end residues are part of each CDR3. A D gene is named only where the DNA matches it firmly. The listing skips clone size in some rows; elsewhere it reads once, few, many or a size class.

>TRBV7-9|-|-|TRBJ2-1
TGTGCCAGCGTTGCAGGCTCCTACAATGAGCAGTTCTTC
CASVAGSYNEQFF
>TRBV24-1|TRBD1|once|TRBJ2-1
TGTGCCACCAGTGATTCCGGACAGGGGGCTGAGCAGTTCTTC
CATSDSGQGAEQFF
>TRBV2|TRBD1|-|TRBJ2-1
TGTGCCAGCAGTGTGGATAGGGGGCCGGCCTACAATGAGCAGTTCTTC
CASSVDRGPAYNEQFF
>TRBV6-2/TRBV6-3|-|few|TRBJ2-7
TGTGCCAGCAGTGCCACCTACGAGCAGTACTTC
CASSATYEQYF
>TRBV27|TRBD1|few|TRBJ2-7
TGTGCCAGCAGTTCCCCGCGGGACAGGGTCTACGAGCAGTACTTC
CASSSPRDRVYEQYF
>TRBV21-1|-|once|TRBJ2-5
TGTGCCAGCACCCAAATCCCGGGACTAGCGGAGCTCTTTGGGGAGACCCAGTACTTC
CASTQIPGLAELFGETQYF
>TRBV12-3/TRBV12-4|-|-|TRBJ2-5
TGTGCCAGCAGTGGATTGGGAACCCAGTACTTC
CASSGLGTQYF
>TRBV9|TRBD1|-|TRBJ2-6
TGTGCCAGCAGCGGACAGGGGCTGCTCTCTGGGGCCAACGTCCTGACTTTC
CASSGQGLLSGANVLTF
>TRBV28|-|-|TRBJ2-7
TGTGCCAGCAGTTCCCCCCACACTTACGAGCAGTACTTC
CASSSPHTYEQYF
>TRBV12-3/TRBV12-4|-|-|TRBJ2-5
TGTGCCAGCACCACGGGGGCTCAAGAGACCCAGTACTTC
CASTTGAQETQYF
>TRBV5-6|TRBD1|-|TRBJ2-2
TGTGCCAGCAGCTTTATATTGGGACAGCAACTACAGTTTAACACCGGGGAGCTGTTTTTT
CASSFILGQQLQFNTGELFF
>TRBV7-2|-|-|TRBJ1-1
TGTGCCAGCAGCCCAGCCCCCGTGGACTTAGGGACTGAAGCTTTCTTT
CASSPAPVDLGTEAFF
>TRBV27|TRBD1|-|TRBJ2-1
TGTGCCAGCAGTTTAGCCTCGACAGGGGCAGCGAATGAGCAGTTCTTC
CASSLASTGAANEQFF
>TRBV5-1|-|-|TRBJ2-7
TGCGCCAGCAGCTTTCGCCCTCCCCACTACGAGCAGTACTTC
CASSFRPPHYEQYF
>TRBV19|TRBD1|-|TRBJ1-1
TGTGCCAGTATCAACCGGGACAGGGGTATGAACACTGAAGCTTTCTTT
CASINRDRGMNTEAFF
>TRBV5-1|TRBD1|once|TRBJ1-1
TGCGCCAGCAGCAGGGACAGGGTTGAAGCTTTCTTT
CASSRDRVEAFF
>TRBV15|-|-|TRBJ2-5
TGTGCCACCAGCAGAGAGGATACAGTGGAAGAGACCCAGTACTTC
CATSREDTVEETQYF
>TRBV24-1|-|-|TRBJ1-2
TGTGCCACCAGAGCGTCGACAGGTTTCTATGGCTACACCTTC
CATRASTGFYGYTF
>TRBV6-1|-|-|TRBJ1-2
TGTGCCAGCAGTGCGGACAGAACCTATGGCTACACCTTC
CASSADRTYGYTF
>TRBV4-1|-|-|TRBJ2-7
TGCGCCAGCAGCCAAGCCCCCAGGGACTACGAGCAGTACTTC
CASSQAPRDYEQYF
>TRBV13|-|-|TRBJ1-1
TGTGCCAGCAGTCTACGGGACATGAACACTGAAGCTTTCTTT
CASSLRDMNTEAFF
>TRBV19|-|few|TRBJ1-2
TGTGCCAGTAGTATAGCTGGCCGGGGTGCGGATGGCTACACCTTC
CASSIAGRGADGYTF
>TRBV12-3/TRBV12-4|-|-|TRBJ1-2
TGTGCCAGCAGCCTGGCGAGGTGGGACTATGGCTACACCTTC
CASSLARWDYGYTF
>TRBV11-2|-|-|TRBJ1-3
TGTGCCAGCAGCTTAGTTGGAAACACCATATATTTT
CASSLVGNTIYF
>TRBV12-3/TRBV12-4|TRBD1|-|TRBJ2-1
TGTGCCAGCAGTCGACAGGGCTCTGAGCAGTTCTTC
CASSRQGSEQFF
>TRBV27|-|-|TRBJ2-1
TGTGCCAGCAGTTTCTATCAGGGGTCCTACAATGAGCAGTTCTTC
CASSFYQGSYNEQFF
>TRBV12-3/TRBV12-4|TRBD2|once|TRBJ2-3
TGTGCCAGCAGTTTAAGCCGAGGCGGGGGGGCGGCAGATACGCAGTATTTT
CASSLSRGGGAADTQYF
>TRBV10-2|-|once|TRBJ2-7
TGCGCCAGCAGTGAAGCACAGCCCACCTACGAGCAGTACTTC
CASSEAQPTYEQYF
>TRBV4-1|TRBD1|-|TRBJ1-1
TGCGCCAGCAGCCGCCCGGGACAGGGTAGGACTGAAGCTTTCTTT
CASSRPGQGRTEAFF
>TRBV6-1|-|few|TRBJ2-5
TGTGCCAGCATCCTAGGGGAGACCCAGTACTTC
CASILGETQYF
>TRBV25-1|-|-|TRBJ1-1
TGTGCCAGCAGTGAATCCGGGGTGATGAACACTGAAGCTTTCTTT
CASSESGVMNTEAFF
>TRBV10-2|TRBD2|-|TRBJ2-1
TGCGCCAGCAGTGGGGGGGGTACCAATGAGCAGTTCTTC
CASSGGGTNEQFF
>TRBV24-1|-|-|TRBJ2-2
TGTGCCGTGCTAGGTCGCACCGGGGAGCTGTTTTTT
CAVLGRTGELFF
>TRBV4-1|-|few|TRBJ1-5
TGCGCCAGCAGCCAAGACCCTTTCAATCAGCCCCAGCATTTT
CASSQDPFNQPQHF
>TRBV7-8|-|-|TRBJ2-7
TGTGCCAGCAGCTCCACAGGGTTCGAGCAGTACTTC
CASSSTGFEQYF
>TRBV7-8|TRBD1|-|TRBJ1-5
TGTGCCAGCAGCTTAGAACAGGGGGCGGGTCAGCCCCAGCATTTT
CASSLEQGAGQPQHF
>TRBV21-1|-|-|TRBJ2-7
TGTGCCAGCAGCAACGGATCCTACGAGCAGTACTTC
CASSNGSYEQYF
>TRBV2|-|few|TRBJ2-7
TGTGCCAGCAGTGGGAAGGGGCTGGAAGAGCAGTACTTC
CASSGKGLEEQYF
>TRBV20-1|TRBD1|-|TRBJ1-1
TGCAGTGCTAGAGACGTTCGGACAGGGTGGAACACTGAAGCTTTCTTT
CSARDVRTGWNTEAFF
>TRBV15|-|-|TRBJ1-5
TGTGCCACCAGCAGGACCCGGGACACCACGCGCAATCAGCCCCAGCATTTT
CATSRTRDTTRNQPQHF
>TRBV13|-|-|TRBJ2-4
TGTGCCAGCAGCTTCCAAGGAGACATTCAGTACTTC
CASSFQGDIQYF
>TRBV27|-|-|TRBJ2-7
TGTGCCAGCCAAGACAGCCTAGTGGACGAGCAGTACTTC
CASQDSLVDEQYF
>TRBV19|TRBD1|few|TRBJ1-1
TGTGCCAGTAGTATAGGGACAGGGTCGAACACTGAAGCTTTCTTT
CASSIGTGSNTEAFF
>TRBV5-1|TRBD2|-|TRBJ2-1
TGCGCCAGCAGGATGCCGGGACTAGCGATCAATGAGCAGTTCTTC
CASRMPGLAINEQFF
>TRBV27|TRBD2|-|TRBJ2-1
TGTGCCAGCAGAGCCCGGGGGGGTGACAATGAGCAGTTCTTC
CASRARGGDNEQFF
>TRBV5-6|-|once|TRBJ1-1
TGTGCCAGCAGCTATATGGACGGAGCCTCTGAAGCTTTCTTT
CASSYMDGASEAFF